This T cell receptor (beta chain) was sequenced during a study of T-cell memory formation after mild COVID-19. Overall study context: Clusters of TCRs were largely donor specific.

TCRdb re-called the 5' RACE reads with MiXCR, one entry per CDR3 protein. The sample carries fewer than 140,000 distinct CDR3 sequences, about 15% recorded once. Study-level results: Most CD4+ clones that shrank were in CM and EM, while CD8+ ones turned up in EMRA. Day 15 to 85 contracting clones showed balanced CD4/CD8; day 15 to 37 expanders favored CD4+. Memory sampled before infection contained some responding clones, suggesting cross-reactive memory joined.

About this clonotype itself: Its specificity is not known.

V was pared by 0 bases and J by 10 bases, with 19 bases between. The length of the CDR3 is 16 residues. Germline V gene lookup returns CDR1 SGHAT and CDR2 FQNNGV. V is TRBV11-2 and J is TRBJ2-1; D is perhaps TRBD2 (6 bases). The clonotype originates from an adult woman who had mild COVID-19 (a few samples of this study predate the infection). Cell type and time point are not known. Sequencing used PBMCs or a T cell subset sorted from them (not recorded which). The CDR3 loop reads CASSLDGPGVFEEQFF. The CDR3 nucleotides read TGTGCCAGCAGCTTAGACGGGCCGGGGGTCTTCGAGGAGCAGTTCTTC.